These T cell receptor beta chains were read from a single sample in a study of CD8 T cells in Susac syndrome. TCRdb re-derived calls from the immunoSEQ multiplex PCR reads in MiXCR, one entry per CDR3 protein. Counted here are around 300,000 distinct CDR3 sequences, roughly nine tenths occurring once; the ten biggest clones make up around 0.07%. The sample consisted of CD4+ T cells from PBMCs. These receptors were taken from a human donor with multiple sclerosis. The CDR3 runs from the conserved cysteine through the conserved F or W. Each record gives: D gene, clone size, J gene, V gene, CDR3 length, CDR3 protein, CDR3 DNA. D genes are given only for firm matches. Where a row states a size, it is once, few, many or the class of an expanded clone; other rows omit it.

d_gene: TRBD1; abundance: -; j_gene: TRBJ2-7; v_gene: TRBV13; len: 16; CDR3aa: CASSTPDRAAHEEQYF; CDR3nt: TGTGCCAGCAGCACCCCGGACAGGGCGGCACACGAGGAGCAGTACTTC
d_gene: -; abundance: -; j_gene: TRBJ1-5; v_gene: TRBV30; len: 18; CDR3aa: CAWSGWQGFHSRGEPQHF; CDR3nt: TGTGCCTGGAGTGGTTGGCAGGGGTTCCACAGCCGGGGAGAGCCCCAGCATTTT
d_gene: -; abundance: -; j_gene: TRBJ1-3; v_gene: TRBV6-5; len: 14; CDR3aa: CASSHRVSGNTIYF; CDR3nt: TGTGCCAGCAGCCACAGGGTTTCTGGAAACACCATATATTTT
d_gene: -; abundance: -; j_gene: TRBJ1-1; v_gene: TRBV3-1; len: 13; CDR3aa: CASSQGRWTEAFF; CDR3nt: TGTGCCAGCAGCCAAGGCCGTTGGACTGAAGCTTTCTTT
d_gene: TRBD1; abundance: -; j_gene: TRBJ1-2; v_gene: TRBV5-1; len: 14; CDR3aa: CASSFTGDYYGYTF; CDR3nt: TGCGCCAGCAGCTTCACAGGGGATTACTATGGCTACACCTTC
d_gene: -; abundance: -; j_gene: TRBJ1-1; v_gene: TRBV20-1; len: 13; CDR3aa: CSAAPGGNTEAFF; CDR3nt: TGCAGTGCAGCTCCCGGGGGGAACACTGAAGCTTTCTTT
d_gene: -; abundance: few; j_gene: TRBJ2-1; v_gene: TRBV30; len: 13; CDR3aa: CAWSLSYEDEQFF; CDR3nt: TGTGCCTGGAGTCTCAGTTACGAGGATGAGCAGTTCTTC
d_gene: TRBD1; abundance: -; j_gene: TRBJ2-7; v_gene: TRBV30; len: 13; CDR3aa: CAWKGTGIYEQYF; CDR3nt: TGTGCCTGGAAGGGGACAGGGATCTACGAGCAGTACTTC
d_gene: -; abundance: -; j_gene: TRBJ2-1; v_gene: TRBV7-9; len: 14; CDR3aa: CASSLSPSNNEQFF; CDR3nt: TGTGCCAGCAGCTTAAGCCCTAGCAACAATGAGCAGTTCTTC
d_gene: TRBD2; abundance: -; j_gene: TRBJ2-1; v_gene: TRBV2; len: 15; CDR3aa: CASRPSGGIYNEQFF; CDR3nt: TGTGCCAGCAGACCTAGCGGGGGGATTTACAATGAGCAGTTCTTC
d_gene: TRBD1; abundance: -; j_gene: TRBJ2-5; v_gene: TRBV5-6; len: 17; CDR3aa: CASSLEVDRGRKETQYF; CDR3nt: TGTGCCAGCAGCTTGGAAGTGGACAGGGGGCGTAAAGAGACCCAGTACTTC
d_gene: -; abundance: -; j_gene: TRBJ2-5; v_gene: TRBV3-1; len: 15; CDR3aa: CASSQIRSGQETQYF; CDR3nt: TGTGCCAGCAGCCAAATTCGGTCAGGGCAAGAGACCCAGTACTTC
d_gene: -; abundance: -; j_gene: TRBJ2-3; v_gene: TRBV30; len: 14; CDR3aa: CAWRGGPSTDTQYF; CDR3nt: TGTGCCTGGAGAGGGGGGCCAAGCACAGATACGCAGTATTTT
d_gene: -; abundance: -; j_gene: TRBJ1-2; v_gene: TRBV3-1; len: 13; CDR3aa: CASSQGRAYGYTF; CDR3nt: TGTGCCAGCAGCCAGGGTAGGGCCTATGGCTACACCTTC
d_gene: -; abundance: -; j_gene: TRBJ2-7; v_gene: TRBV5-1; len: 15; CDR3aa: CASSYRSEKAYEQYF; CDR3nt: TGCGCCAGCAGCTACAGATCCGAAAAAGCCTACGAGCAGTACTTC
d_gene: -; abundance: -; j_gene: TRBJ2-1; v_gene: TRBV5-1; len: 16; CDR3aa: CASSPSSMAGGNEQFF; CDR3nt: TGCGCCAGCAGCCCAAGCTCGATGGCTGGGGGGAATGAGCAGTTCTTC
d_gene: -; abundance: -; j_gene: TRBJ2-1; v_gene: TRBV10-2; len: 14; CDR3aa: CASRHRTSDNEQFF; CDR3nt: TGCGCCAGCAGACACAGAACGTCCGACAATGAGCAGTTCTTC
d_gene: -; abundance: -; j_gene: TRBJ2-3; v_gene: TRBV14; len: 16; CDR3aa: CASSQEGTARTDTQYF; CDR3nt: TGTGCCAGCAGCCAAGAAGGGACGGCCCGCACAGATACGCAGTATTTT
d_gene: -; abundance: once; j_gene: TRBJ2-4; v_gene: TRBV7-9; len: 13; CDR3aa: CASSLFPGDIQYF; CDR3nt: TGTGCCAGCAGCTTATTCCCCGGTGACATTCAGTACTTC
d_gene: -; abundance: -; j_gene: TRBJ1-1; v_gene: TRBV20-1; len: 17; CDR3aa: CSAREFGRQETNTEAFF; CDR3nt: TGCAGTGCTAGAGAATTCGGGAGGCAGGAGACGAACACTGAAGCTTTCTTT
d_gene: -; abundance: -; j_gene: TRBJ1-2; v_gene: TRBV4-2; len: 15; CDR3aa: CASSQDRSYNYGYTF; CDR3nt: TGTGCCAGCAGCCAAGATCGCAGTTATAACTATGGCTACACCTTC
d_gene: -; abundance: -; j_gene: TRBJ2-1; v_gene: TRBV19; len: 14; CDR3aa: CASSIGTRVNEQFF; CDR3nt: TGTGCCAGTAGTATAGGCACCAGAGTCAATGAGCAGTTCTTC
d_gene: -; abundance: -; j_gene: TRBJ2-3; v_gene: TRBV15; len: 15; CDR3aa: CATSRDIPGTDTQYF; CDR3nt: TGTGCCACCAGCAGAGATATACCAGGGACAGATACGCAGTATTTT
d_gene: -; abundance: -; j_gene: TRBJ2-3; v_gene: TRBV6-5; len: 14; CDR3aa: CASTGSPSTDTQYF; CDR3nt: TGTGCCAGCACCGGATCCCCTAGCACAGATACGCAGTATTTT
d_gene: -; abundance: -; j_gene: TRBJ1-2; v_gene: TRBV11-2; len: 15; CDR3aa: CASSLQGTTNYGYTF; CDR3nt: TGTGCCAGCAGCTTACAGGGGACTACTAACTATGGCTACACCTTC
d_gene: -; abundance: -; j_gene: TRBJ1-1; v_gene: TRBV5-1; len: 17; CDR3aa: CASSFSPHGGMNTEAFF; CDR3nt: TGCGCCAGCAGCTTTTCGCCTCACGGGGGGATGAACACTGAAGCTTTCTTT
d_gene: -; abundance: -; j_gene: TRBJ1-1; v_gene: TRBV20-1; len: 15; CDR3aa: CSAREYQGKSTEAFF; CDR3nt: TGCAGTGCTAGAGAGTACCAGGGTAAAAGCACTGAAGCTTTCTTT
d_gene: -; abundance: -; j_gene: TRBJ2-1; v_gene: TRBV6-5; len: 15; CDR3aa: CASSVRLSSYNEQFF; CDR3nt: TGTGCCAGCAGCGTGAGGCTAAGCTCCTACAATGAGCAGTTCTTC
d_gene: -; abundance: -; j_gene: TRBJ2-7; v_gene: TRBV2; len: 18; CDR3aa: CASTSFLGRRGRSYEQYF; CDR3nt: TGTGCCAGCACTTCCTTTCTGGGGCGTCGGGGTAGGTCCTACGAGCAGTACTTC
d_gene: TRBD2; abundance: once; j_gene: TRBJ2-1; v_gene: TRBV7-3; len: 15; CDR3aa: CASSPGLAYTNEQFF; CDR3nt: TGTGCCAGCAGCCCGGGACTAGCGTATACGAATGAGCAGTTCTTC
d_gene: -; abundance: few; j_gene: TRBJ1-1; v_gene: TRBV5-6; len: 14; CDR3aa: CASSLRGVNTEAFF; CDR3nt: TGTGCCAGCAGCTTGAGGGGGGTGAACACTGAAGCTTTCTTT
d_gene: -; abundance: -; j_gene: TRBJ1-2; v_gene: TRBV10-3; len: 13; CDR3aa: CAISAAGRDGYTF; CDR3nt: TGTGCCATCAGTGCAGCGGGGCGGGATGGCTACACCTTC
d_gene: -; abundance: -; j_gene: TRBJ1-2; v_gene: TRBV14; len: 14; CDR3aa: CASSQKSGFGGYTF; CDR3nt: TGTGCCAGCAGCCAAAAGTCCGGCTTTGGGGGCTACACCTTC
d_gene: -; abundance: few; j_gene: TRBJ2-7; v_gene: TRBV29-1; len: 13; CDR3aa: CSAWGASSYEQYF; CDR3nt: TGCAGCGCCTGGGGGGCAAGCTCCTATGAGCAGTACTTC
d_gene: TRBD2; abundance: -; j_gene: TRBJ2-5; v_gene: TRBV2; len: 14; CDR3aa: CASRSSGTKETQYF; CDR3nt: TGTGCCAGCAGGTCCTCCGGGACTAAAGAGACCCAGTACTTC
d_gene: -; abundance: -; j_gene: TRBJ1-1; v_gene: TRBV11-2; len: 14; CDR3aa: CASSLSLQVTEAFF; CDR3nt: TGTGCCAGCAGCTTATCATTACAGGTCACTGAAGCTTTCTTT
d_gene: -; abundance: -; j_gene: TRBJ2-2; v_gene: TRBV5-4; len: 13; CDR3aa: CASSPGNTGELFF; CDR3nt: TGTGCCAGCAGTCCGGGGAACACCGGGGAGCTGTTTTTT
d_gene: TRBD2; abundance: -; j_gene: TRBJ2-7; v_gene: TRBV5-4; len: 15; CDR3aa: CASSLVGEGLYEQYF; CDR3nt: TGTGCCAGCAGCTTGGTGGGGGAGGGCCTATACGAGCAGTACTTC
d_gene: -; abundance: -; j_gene: TRBJ1-1; v_gene: TRBV30; len: 13; CDR3aa: CAGRTQHYTEAFF; CDR3nt: TGTGCCGGCAGGACCCAGCATTACACTGAAGCTTTCTTT
d_gene: TRBD1; abundance: -; j_gene: TRBJ1-2; v_gene: TRBV5-1; len: 16; CDR3aa: CASSLGRDRGFYGYTF; CDR3nt: TGCGCCAGCAGCTTGGGTAGAGACAGGGGATTCTATGGCTACACCTTC
d_gene: TRBD1; abundance: once; j_gene: TRBJ1-6; v_gene: TRBV28; len: 16; CDR3aa: CASSSRTGGSNSPLHF; CDR3nt: TGTGCCAGCAGTTCACGGACAGGGGGTTCGAATTCACCCCTCCACTTT
d_gene: TRBD1; abundance: -; j_gene: TRBJ1-1; v_gene: TRBV2; len: 14; CDR3aa: CASSSNRGNTEAFF; CDR3nt: TGTGCCAGCAGTTCTAACAGGGGGAACACTGAAGCTTTCTTT
d_gene: TRBD1; abundance: -; j_gene: TRBJ1-5; v_gene: TRBV6-5; len: 15; CDR3aa: CASSIDRGGNQPQHF; CDR3nt: TGTGCCAGCAGTATTGACAGGGGGGGGAATCAGCCCCAGCATTTT
d_gene: TRBD1; abundance: -; j_gene: TRBJ1-4; v_gene: TRBV25-1; len: 15; CDR3aa: CASIPTGTGKEKLFF; CDR3nt: TGTGCCAGCATTCCCACCGGGACAGGGAAGGAAAAACTGTTTTTT
d_gene: -; abundance: -; j_gene: TRBJ1-1; v_gene: TRBV29-1; len: 13; CDR3aa: CSAGQFDNTEAFF; CDR3nt: TGCAGCGCCGGACAGTTCGACAACACTGAAGCTTTCTTT
d_gene: -; abundance: -; j_gene: TRBJ2-1; v_gene: TRBV2; len: 12; CDR3aa: CASSGDYNEQFF; CDR3nt: TGTGCCAGCAGTGGGGACTACAATGAGCAGTTCTTC
d_gene: -; abundance: -; j_gene: TRBJ2-7; v_gene: TRBV5-1; len: 15; CDR3aa: CASSLNPDSSYEQYF; CDR3nt: TGCGCCAGCAGCTTGAACCCCGACAGCTCCTACGAGCAGTACTTC
d_gene: -; abundance: -; j_gene: TRBJ2-7; v_gene: TRBV5-6; len: 12; CDR3aa: CASSLGVYEQYF; CDR3nt: TGTGCCAGCAGCTTGGGGGTCTACGAGCAGTACTTC
d_gene: TRBD1; abundance: -; j_gene: TRBJ2-2; v_gene: TRBV7-7; len: 15; CDR3aa: CASSADRANTGELFF; CDR3nt: TGTGCTAGCAGCGCCGACAGGGCGAACACCGGGGAGCTGTTTTTT